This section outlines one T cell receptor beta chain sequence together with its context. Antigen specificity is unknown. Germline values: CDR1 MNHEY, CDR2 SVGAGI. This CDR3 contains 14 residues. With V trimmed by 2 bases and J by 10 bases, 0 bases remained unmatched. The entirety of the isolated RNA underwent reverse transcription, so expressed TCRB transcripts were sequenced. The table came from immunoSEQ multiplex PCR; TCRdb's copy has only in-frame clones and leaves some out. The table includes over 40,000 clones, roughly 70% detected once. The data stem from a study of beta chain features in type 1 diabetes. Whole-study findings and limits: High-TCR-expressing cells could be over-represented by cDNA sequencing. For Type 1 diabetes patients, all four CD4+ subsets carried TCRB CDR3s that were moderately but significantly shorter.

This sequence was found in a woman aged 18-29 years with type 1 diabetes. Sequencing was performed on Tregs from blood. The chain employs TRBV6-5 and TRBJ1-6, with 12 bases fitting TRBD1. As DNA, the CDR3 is TGTGCCAGCAGTTACGGGACAGGGGGCTCACCCCTCCACTTT. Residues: CASSYGTGGSPLHF.